The 15 T cell receptor beta chains in this list originate from one sample, sequenced in a study of blood T cell repertoires in COVID-19. The protocol was immunoSEQ multiplex PCR, while the TCRdb copy is restricted to in-frame clones and leaves out a portion. The profile shows a few hundred thousand clones, over 80% of them singletons. The sample taken for sequencing was peripheral blood. Receptor source: a woman aged 45-65 years with active or convalescent COVID-19.

This clone was detected only once. This chain joins TRBV5-6 and TRBJ1-4; TRBD1 might be the D (5 bases). The length of the CDR3 is 15 residues. Trimming took 1 base from V and 4 from J, leaving 11 bases between them. Germline V CDR1 and CDR2: SGHDT, YYEEEE. CDR3 bases: TGTGCCAGCAGCTTGCTGGGTAGGGGTAATGAAAAACTGTTTTTT. This gives the protein CASSLLGRGNEKLFF.

The rearrangement uses TRBV28 and TRBJ2-7; 7 bases align to TRBD1. This CDR3 contains 16 residues. CDR1 MDHEN and CDR2 SYDVKM come from the germline V gene. After removal of 3 bases from V and 2 bases from J, the junction contained 10 bases not matched to a gene. Here the CDR3 reads CASSFGTRDSPYEQYF. In DNA form, the CDR3 reads TGTGCCAGCAGTTTTGGGACCCGGGACAGCCCCTACGAGCAGTACTTC. Using reference TRBV28 and TRBJ2-7 for the parts outside the CDR3, the full variable domain is DVKVTQSSRYLVKRTGEKVFLECVQDMDHENMFWYRQDPGLGLRLIYFSYDVKMKEKGDIPEGYSVSREKKERFSLILESASTNQTSMYLCASSFGTRDSPYEQYFGPGTRLTVT.

Details on this clone: The junction departs from germline at one end; a sequencing error may be responsible. The genes are TRBV2 and TRBJ2-7, with 8 bases matching TRBD1. The CDR3 runs to 12 residues. Germline lookup yields CDR1 SNHLY and CDR2 FYNNEI. Here the CDR3 DNA reads TGTGCCAGCAGTGAAGCAAGGGACAGGACGTTCTTC. Amino acid sequence: CASSEARDRTFF. Full variable domain (missing parts from reference TRBV2 and TRBJ2-7): EPEVTQTPSHQVTQMGQEVILRCVPISNHLYFYWYRQILGQKVEFLVSFYNNEISEKSEIFDDQFSVERPDGSNFTLKIRSTKLEDSAMYFCASSEARDRTFFGPGTRLTVT.

The chain employs TRBV6-5 and TRBJ1-1; no firm D call. V dropped 4 bases and J dropped 1 base, with 16 bases sitting between them. This CDR3 region has 16 residues. CDR1 MNHEY and CDR2 SVGAGI come from the germline V gene. The CDR3 sequence: CASSSHKPPGNTEAFF. DNA of the CDR3: TGTGCCAGCAGTTCCCATAAGCCTCCAGGGAACACTGAAGCTTTCTTT.

The rearrangement links TRBV7-3 to TRBJ2-1; D perhaps matches TRBD2 (5 bases). Trimming took off 5 bases at V and 5 bases at J, with 13 bases between the two ends. The CDR3 extends over 14 amino acids. The germline V gene encodes CDR1 SGHTA and CDR2 FQGTGA. The CDR3 loop reads CASSQETINNEQFF. The CDR3 nucleotides read TGTGCCAGCAGCCAGGAGACTATAAACAATGAGCAGTTCTTC. The full variable domain, with the rest looked up from reference TRBV7-3 and TRBJ2-1, is GAGVSQTPSNKVTEKGKYVELRCDPISGHTALYWYRQSLGQGPEFLIYFQGTGAADDSGLPNDRFFAVRPEGSVSTLKIQRTERGDSAVYLCASSQETINNEQFFGPGTRLTVL.

This chain uses TRBV7-3 with TRBJ2-1; 7 bases map to TRBD1. The CDR3 spans 13 residues. Unmatched junction bases numbered 5, after V lost 5 bases and J lost 7 bases. Germline V CDR1 and CDR2: SGHTA, FQGTGA. In DNA form, the CDR3 reads TGTGCCAGCAGCACGGGACAGTATAATGAGCAGTTCTTC. This translates into CASSTGQYNEQFF.

This clone was detected once. This chain links TRBV28 with TRBJ1-2; 8 nucleotides line up with TRBD1. V was clipped by 5 bases and J by 8 bases; unmatched bases: 13. This CDR3 is 15 amino acids long. CDR1 is MDHEN and CDR2 is SYDVKM in the germline V gene. The CDR3 spells CASSQINHRGSGYTF. DNA of the CDR3: TGTGCCAGCAGTCAAATTAACCACAGGGGGTCGGGCTACACCTTC.

V and J are TRBV10-3 and TRBJ1-5; no definite D call. Germline V lookup: CDR1 ENHRY, CDR2 SYGVKD. The CDR3 is 13 residues long. Trimming removed 11 bases from V and 0 bases from J, with 11 bases in between. The CDR3 loop is CASALDSNQPQHF. CDR3 nucleotide sequence: TGTGCCTCCGCCTTAGATAGCAATCAGCCCCAGCATTTT.

This chain links TRBV29-1 with TRBJ1-2; 8 bases map to TRBD1. The V gene end was trimmed by 4 bases and the J gene end by 1 base; junction bases not matched to a gene: 8. CDR1 SQVTM and CDR2 ANQGSEA come from the germline V gene. The length of the CDR3 is 15 residues. The CDR3 here is CSVGDRGHINYGYTF. In DNA form, the CDR3 reads TGCAGCGTTGGAGACAGGGGCCATATTAACTATGGCTACACCTTC.

The chain joins TRBV10-3 to TRBJ2-4; D might be TRBD2 (5 bases). The length of the CDR3 is 14 residues. Germline V gene sequence: CDR1 ENHRY, CDR2 SYGVKD. Between the trimmed V and J ends, which lost 11 bases and 0 bases, there was a span of 14 bases. CDR3 in amino acids: CAPSGGLAKNIQYF. The CDR3 DNA reads TGTGCCCCCAGCGGCGGACTAGCCAAAAACATTCAGTACTTC.

A single count supports this clone. The chain combines TRBV5-1 with TRBJ2-5, with a possible D match to TRBD1 (6 bases). Germline V gene data show CDR1 as SGHRS and CDR2 as YFSETQ. The CDR3 is 16 residues long. Trimming pared 6 bases from V and 1 base from J, leaving 19 bases between. DNA for the CDR3: TGCGCCAGCACCCCGAATGGCAGGGGCCCCCAAGAGACCCAGTACTTC. Protein product: CASTPNGRGPQETQYF.

The chain links TRBV12-3 or TRBV12-4 to TRBJ2-7, with 7 bases matching TRBD2. The length of the CDR3 is 13 residues. With 6 bases clipped from V and 1 base from J, the junction kept 3 bases outside the gene matches. This chain's CDR3 is CASSPGGSYEQYF. The CDR3, as DNA: TGTGCCAGCAGCCCGGGGGGTTCCTACGAGCAGTACTTC.

The J gene is TRBJ1-2, the V gene TRBV2; possible D gene TRBD1, 6 bases. Trimming removed 5 bases at V and 0 bases at J, with 7 bases between. This CDR3 region has 13 residues. The germline gives CDR1 SNHLY, CDR2 FYNNEI. The DNA of the CDR3 is TGTGCCAGCAGTAGGGGGTCTAACTATGGCTACACCTTC. The encoded protein is CASSRGSNYGYTF. Drawing the rest from reference TRBV2 and TRBJ1-2, the complete variable domain is EPEVTQTPSHQVTQMGQEVILRCVPISNHLYFYWYRQILGQKVEFLVSFYNNEISEKSEIFDDQFSVERPDGSNFTLKIRSTKLEDSAMYFCASSRGSNYGYTFGSGTRLTVV.

This clone was recorded a few times. V and J are TRBV7-9 and TRBJ1-6; D is undetermined. The germline V gene encodes CDR1 SEHNR and CDR2 FQNEAQ (reference sequence). Trimming removed 6 bases from V and 8 bases from J, with 17 bases in between. The CDR3 has 15 residues. This CDR3 reads CASRLGRWGDSPLHF. For the CDR3, the DNA is TGTGCCAGCAGGTTGGGTAGATGGGGAGATTCACCCCTCCACTTT.

The chain couples TRBV11-2 to TRBJ1-5; D remains ambiguous. This CDR3 comprises 14 residues. V was cut by 5 bases and J by 0 bases, with 8 bases left in between. The V gene's germline CDR1 is SGHAT and CDR2 FQNNGV. CDR3 amino acids: CASSPRDSNQPQHF. For the CDR3, the DNA is TGTGCCAGCAGCCCCCGGGATAGCAATCAGCCCCAGCATTTT.